These T cell receptor beta chains were read from a single sample in a study of spatial heterogeneity in lung cancer. TCRdb used MiXCR to reprocess the 5' RACE reads, holding one entry per CDR3 protein. The table has more than 80,000 distinct CDR3 sequences, over 9.5% seen once; the top ten hold just over 40%. Sequencing was performed on PBMCs, taken at surgery. Receptor source: a male donor with early-stage non-small cell lung cancer. Each CDR3 is given with its conserved first and last residue. The D gene is left open where the match is weak. Rows may omit the clone size; those that give it use once, few, many or a size class.

D,J,size,length,V,DNA,CDR3
TRBD1,TRBJ1-1,-,13,TRBV19,TGTGCCAGTACTGTGCAGGGGGCGGGTGAAGCTTTCTTT,CASTVQGAGEAFF
TRBD2,TRBJ2-2,-,17,TRBV12-3/TRBV12-4,TGTGCCAGCAGAAGGCGGGGACTAGCGGGGGAGGCCGGGGAGCTGTTTTTT,CASRRRGLAGEAGELFF
TRBD2,TRBJ2-5,many,16,TRBV5-1,TGCGCCAGCAGCTTGATGTTAGCGGGAGGAGGTGAGACCCAGTACTTC,CASSLMLAGGGETQYF
-,TRBJ1-5,-,15,TRBV28,TGTGCCAGCGGTGGCACTCTTCTAAGCAATCAGCCCCAGCATTTT,CASGGTLLSNQPQHF
-,TRBJ2-1,few,15,TRBV6-6,TGTGCCAGCAGTTACGCCCGACTAGACTACAATGAGCAGTTCTTC,CASSYARLDYNEQFF
-,TRBJ1-2,-,13,TRBV20-1,TGCAGTGCTCCGGGACCGGGAACCTATGGCTACACCTTC,CSAPGPGTYGYTF
TRBD1,TRBJ2-7,many,13,TRBV10-3,TGTGCCACTAGCCCGGGACAGGGCTACGAGCAGTACTTC,CATSPGQGYEQYF
TRBD2,TRBJ2-1,many,15,TRBV27,TGTGCCAGCAGTGACACTAGCGGATCCTACAATGAGCAGTTCTTC,CASSDTSGSYNEQFF
-,TRBJ2-3,-,13,TRBV29-1,TGCAGCGTTGATTCGGTAGGCACAGATACGCAGTATTTT,CSVDSVGTDTQYF
TRBD1,TRBJ1-5,few,16,TRBV20-1,TGCAGTGCTAGAGCACACTGGACAGGGGGTCGTCAGCCCCAGCATTTT,CSARAHWTGGRQPQHF
-,TRBJ2-7,few,14,TRBV7-9,TGTGCCAGCAGCCTTCGGGACGTTTCCTACGAGCAGTACTTC,CASSLRDVSYEQYF
TRBD2,TRBJ2-3,few,16,TRBV7-2,TGTGCCAGCAGCTTAAGAGCGGGAGGTGGCACAGATACGCAGTATTTT,CASSLRAGGGTDTQYF
TRBD1,TRBJ2-7,few,14,TRBV6-2/TRBV6-3,TGTGCCAGCAGTTACTCGGGCAGGGGGAACGAGCAGTACTTC,CASSYSGRGNEQYF
TRBD1,TRBJ2-5,-,15,TRBV12-3/TRBV12-4,TGTGCCAGCACCCCCCCGCCAGGGGGCCAGGAAACCCAGTACTTC,CASTPPPGGQETQYF
TRBD1,TRBJ1-6,-,15,TRBV6-5,TGTGCCAGCAGTTACCAATACAGGGGGGACTCACCCCTCCACTTT,CASSYQYRGDSPLHF
TRBD2,TRBJ2-1,many,14,TRBV28,TGTGCCATCTTTAGCGGGGGGGCCGGGAATGAGCAGTTCTTC,CAIFSGGAGNEQFF
-,TRBJ1-3,-,14,TRBV20-1,TGCAGTGCTGCACCCTCTCCAGGGGTCGACACCATATATTTT,CSAAPSPGVDTIYF
TRBD2,TRBJ2-7,few,15,TRBV10-3,TGTGCCATCAGTGAGTCAGATAGCGGGAGATACGAGCAGTACTTC,CAISESDSGRYEQYF
-,TRBJ2-3,-,16,TRBV28,TGTGCCAGCAGCCCCACGTCGGGAGACCGCACAGATACGCAGTATTTT,CASSPTSGDRTDTQYF
-,TRBJ1-2,few,15,TRBV7-9,TGTGCCAGCAGCCTCCAGTCCGGGGCTCGCTATGGCTACACCTTC,CASSLQSGARYGYTF
-,TRBJ2-3,few,13,TRBV29-1,TGCAGCGCAGGGGATTTGGGCACAGATACGCAGTATTTT,CSAGDLGTDTQYF
-,TRBJ1-1,-,12,TRBV3-1,TGTGCCAGCAGCCGAGGCCCTTCCGGAGCTTTCTTT,CASSRGPSGAFF
TRBD1,TRBJ2-7,-,14,TRBV29-1,TGCAGCGTCGCGAGGACAGGGGATCGAGACGAGCAGTACTTC,CSVARTGDRDEQYF
TRBD2,TRBJ2-3,-,16,TRBV7-8,TGTGCCAGCAGCGCCCTTAGCGGGGGGGCCGCAGATACGCAGTATTTT,CASSALSGGAADTQYF
TRBD1,TRBJ2-2,-,14,TRBV20-1,TGCAGTGCTGGACAGGGGGCGGACACCGGGGAGCTGTTTTTT,CSAGQGADTGELFF
-,TRBJ2-5,-,16,TRBV3-1,TGTGCCAGCAGCCGTGGGGTCGGACCCCGTCAAGAGACCCAGTACTTC,CASSRGVGPRQETQYF
TRBD2,TRBJ2-7,many,15,TRBV10-3,TGTGCCATCAGAGGACTAGCGGGGGAAACCTACGAGCAGTACTTC,CAIRGLAGETYEQYF
-,TRBJ1-3,-,15,TRBV28,TGTGCCAGCAGTGAAACAGGCTACTCTGGAAACACCATATATTTT,CASSETGYSGNTIYF
TRBD1,TRBJ1-1,few,18,TRBV20-1,TGCAGTGCTAGAAGCCCAACCGACGGGGGGACAGATCCCCTAAAAGCTTTCTTT,CSARSPTDGGTDPLKAFF
-,TRBJ1-2,many,14,TRBV18,TGTGCCAGCTCACCACCGGGGGTATTGGATGGCTACACCTTC,CASSPPGVLDGYTF